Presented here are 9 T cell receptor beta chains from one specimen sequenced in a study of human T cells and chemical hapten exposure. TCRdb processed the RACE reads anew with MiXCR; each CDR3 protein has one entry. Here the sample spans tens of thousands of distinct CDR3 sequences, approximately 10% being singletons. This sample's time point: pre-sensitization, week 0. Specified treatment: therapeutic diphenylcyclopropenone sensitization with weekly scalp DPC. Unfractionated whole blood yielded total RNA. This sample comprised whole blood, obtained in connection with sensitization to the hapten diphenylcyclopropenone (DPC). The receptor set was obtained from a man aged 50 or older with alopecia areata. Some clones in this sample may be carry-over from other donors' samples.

CDR3 DNA: TGTGCCAGCAGCCAGGTAACAGATTCACCCCTCCACTTT. Amino acid sequence: CASSQVTDSPLHF. V gene TRBV3-1 combines with J gene TRBJ1-6; no reliable D call. Germline loops: CDR1 LGHDT, CDR2 YNNKEL (reference sequence). The CDR3 has 13 residues. Trimming cost V 3 bases and J 8 bases, with 8 bases left between them.

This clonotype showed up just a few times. CDR3 nucleotide sequence: TGCAGTGCTAGAGGCGCGGGACCCGACAATGAGCAGTTCTTC. Residues: CSARGAGPDNEQFF. The chain links TRBV20-1 to TRBJ2-1, with a possible D match to TRBD2 (6 bases). V was trimmed by 1 base and J by 5 bases, leaving 12 bases between them. Germline V gene lookup returns CDR1 DFQATT and CDR2 SNEGSKA (reference sequence). The CDR3 is made up of 14 amino acids.

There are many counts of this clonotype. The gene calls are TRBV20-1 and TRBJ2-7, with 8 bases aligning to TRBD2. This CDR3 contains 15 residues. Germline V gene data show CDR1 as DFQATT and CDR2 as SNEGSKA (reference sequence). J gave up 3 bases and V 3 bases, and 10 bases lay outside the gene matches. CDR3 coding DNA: TGCAGTGCTAGGGACCTCGGGCTAGCGGGCTACGAGCAGTACTTC. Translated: CSARDLGLAGYEQYF.

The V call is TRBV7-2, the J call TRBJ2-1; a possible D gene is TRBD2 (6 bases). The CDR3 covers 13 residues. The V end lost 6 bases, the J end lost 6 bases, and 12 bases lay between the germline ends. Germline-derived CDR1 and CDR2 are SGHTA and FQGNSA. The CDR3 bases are TGTGCCAGCAGTCGGGAGTATAGCAATGAGCAGTTCTTC. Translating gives CASSREYSNEQFF.

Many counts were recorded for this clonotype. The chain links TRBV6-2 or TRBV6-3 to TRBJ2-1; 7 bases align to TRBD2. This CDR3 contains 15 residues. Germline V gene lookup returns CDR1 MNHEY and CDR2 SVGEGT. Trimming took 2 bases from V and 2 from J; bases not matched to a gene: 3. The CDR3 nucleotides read TGTGCCAGCAGTTACCGGGACTACCCCTACAATGAGCAGTTCTTC. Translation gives CASSYRDYPYNEQFF.

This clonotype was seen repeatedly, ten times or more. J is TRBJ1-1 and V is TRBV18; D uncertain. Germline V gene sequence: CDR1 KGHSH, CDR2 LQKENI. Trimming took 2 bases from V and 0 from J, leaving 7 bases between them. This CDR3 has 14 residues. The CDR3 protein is CASSPGSLNTEAFF. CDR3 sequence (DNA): TGTGCCAGCTCACCAGGCAGTTTGAACACTGAAGCTTTCTTT.

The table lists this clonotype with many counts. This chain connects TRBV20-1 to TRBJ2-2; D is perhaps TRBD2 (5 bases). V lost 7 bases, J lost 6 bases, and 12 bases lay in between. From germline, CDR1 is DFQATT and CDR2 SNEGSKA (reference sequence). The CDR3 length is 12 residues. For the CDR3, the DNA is TGCAGTGTGCGGGTCGCCTCCGGGGAGCTGTTTTTT. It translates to CSVRVASGELFF.

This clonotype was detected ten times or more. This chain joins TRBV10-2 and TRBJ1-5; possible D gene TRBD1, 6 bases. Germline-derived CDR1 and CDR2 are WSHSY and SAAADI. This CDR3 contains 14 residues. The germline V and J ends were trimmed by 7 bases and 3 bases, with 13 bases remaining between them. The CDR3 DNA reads TGCGCCAGCAACCCGGACAGCCCCAATCAGCCCCAGCATTTT. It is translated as CASNPDSPNQPQHF.

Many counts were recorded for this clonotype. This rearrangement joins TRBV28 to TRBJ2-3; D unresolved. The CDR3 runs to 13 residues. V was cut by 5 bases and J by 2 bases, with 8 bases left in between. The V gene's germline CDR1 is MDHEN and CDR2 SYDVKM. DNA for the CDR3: TGTGCCAGCAGTGGGCAGGTCACAGATACGCAGTATTTT. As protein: CASSGQVTDTQYF.